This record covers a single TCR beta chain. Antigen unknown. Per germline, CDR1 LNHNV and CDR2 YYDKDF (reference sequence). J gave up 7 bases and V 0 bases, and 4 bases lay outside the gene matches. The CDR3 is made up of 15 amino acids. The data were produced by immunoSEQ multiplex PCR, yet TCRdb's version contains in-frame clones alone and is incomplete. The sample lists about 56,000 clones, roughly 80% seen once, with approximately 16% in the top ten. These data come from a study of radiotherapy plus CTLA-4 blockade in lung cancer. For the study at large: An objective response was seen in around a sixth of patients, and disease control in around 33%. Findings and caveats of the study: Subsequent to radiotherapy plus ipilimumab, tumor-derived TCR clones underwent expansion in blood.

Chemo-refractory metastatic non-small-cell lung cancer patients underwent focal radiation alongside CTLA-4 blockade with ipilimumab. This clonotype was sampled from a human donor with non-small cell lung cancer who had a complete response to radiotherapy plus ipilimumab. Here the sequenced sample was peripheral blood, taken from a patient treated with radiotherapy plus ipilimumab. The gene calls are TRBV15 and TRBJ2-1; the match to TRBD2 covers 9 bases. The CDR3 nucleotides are TGTGCCACCAGCAGAGATAGCGGGGGTTGGAATGAGCAGTTCTTC. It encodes CATSRDSGGWNEQFF.